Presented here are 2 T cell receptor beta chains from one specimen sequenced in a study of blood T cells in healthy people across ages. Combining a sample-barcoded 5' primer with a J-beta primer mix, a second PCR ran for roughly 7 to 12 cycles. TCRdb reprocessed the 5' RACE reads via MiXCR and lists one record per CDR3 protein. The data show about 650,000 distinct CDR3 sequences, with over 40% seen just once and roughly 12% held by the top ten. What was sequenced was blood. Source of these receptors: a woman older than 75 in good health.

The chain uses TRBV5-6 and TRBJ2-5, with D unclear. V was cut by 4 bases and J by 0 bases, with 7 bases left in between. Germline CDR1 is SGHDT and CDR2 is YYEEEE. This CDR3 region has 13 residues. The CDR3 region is CASSNTYQETQYF. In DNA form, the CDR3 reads TGTGCCAGCAGCAACACCTACCAAGAGACCCAGTACTTC.

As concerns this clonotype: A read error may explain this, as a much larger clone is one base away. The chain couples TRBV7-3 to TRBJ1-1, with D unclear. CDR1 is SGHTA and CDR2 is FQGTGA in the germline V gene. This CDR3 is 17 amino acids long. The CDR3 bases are TGTACCAGCAGCTTAAGCGGCCAGCCCCGTCCGGAAGCTGAAGCTTTCTTT. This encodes CTSSLSGQPRPEAEAFF.